One sample yielded the 27 T cell receptor beta chains listed below, sequenced in a study of blood T cell repertoires in COVID-19. Profiling relied on immunoSEQ multiplex PCR, and the TCRdb table lists in-frame clones only, not all of them. Of 200,000 to 250,000 clones in the sample, about 80% were seen once. Specimen: PBMCs or T cells enriched from blood (not recorded which). The receptors derive from a woman between 35 and 50 years old with acute COVID-19.

The V gene is TRBV30, the J gene TRBJ2-1; 8 bases agree with TRBD2. CDR1 and CDR2 (germline): GTSNPN, SVGIG (reference sequence). J lost 1 base, V lost 7 bases, and 3 bases had no gene match. The CDR3 length is 13 residues. CDR3: CASERESYNEQFF. CDR3 coding DNA: TGTGCCTCCGAGCGGGAGTCCTACAATGAGCAGTTCTTC.

The genes are TRBV5-8 and TRBJ1-2; 7 bases agree with TRBD1. The CDR3 is 14 residues long. V dropped 2 bases and J dropped 4; count of bases not matched to a gene: 5. Germline V gene sequence: CDR1 SGHTS, CDR2 YDEGEE. CDR3 bases: TGTGCCAGCAGCTTCGGGGACAGCCTCTATGGCTACACCTTC. Its protein product is CASSFGDSLYGYTF. The entire variable domain, with the rest obtained from reference TRBV5-8 and TRBJ1-2, is as follows: EAGVTQSPTHLIKTRGQQATLRCSPISGHTSVYWYQQALGLGLQFLLWYDEGEERNRGNFPPRFSGRQFPNYSSELNVNALELEDSALYLCASSFGDSLYGYTFGSGTRLTVV.

The chain recombines TRBV4-1 with TRBJ1-2; weak D call: TRBD1 (5 bases). This CDR3 region has 16 residues. V was trimmed by 4 bases and J by 4 bases, leaving 19 bases between them. Germline-derived CDR1 and CDR2 are MGHRA and YSYEKL. The CDR3 spells CASSPIPGLITYGYTF. The CDR3, as DNA: TGCGCCAGCAGCCCGATCCCGGGACTGATAACCTATGGCTACACCTTC.

The rearrangement links TRBV3-1 (or the pseudogene TRBV3-2) to TRBJ1-2; 8 nucleotides match TRBD1. V shed 4 bases and J 7 bases; nucleotides not matched to a gene: 5. The CDR3 is made up of 13 amino acids. Germline V gene sequence: CDR1 LGHDT, CDR2 YNNKEL (reference sequence). The CDR3 here is CASSRETGAGYTF. The CDR3 coding sequence is TGTGCCAGCAGCCGGGAGACAGGGGCTGGCTACACCTTC.

The rearrangement joins TRBV7-9 to TRBJ1-1, with 12 bases lining up with TRBD1. Germline V lookup: CDR1 SEHNR, CDR2 FQNEAQ (reference sequence). The CDR3 has 15 residues. The ends lost 0 bases at V and 8 bases at J; junction bases unmatched: 4. The CDR3 region is CASSLAGQGAGEAFF. The CDR3 bases are TGTGCCAGCAGCTTAGCGGGACAGGGGGCAGGAGAAGCTTTCTTT.

This sequence joins TRBV28 and TRBJ2-6; D gene unclear. This CDR3 spans 13 amino acids. Germline CDR1 reads MDHEN; CDR2 reads SYDVKM. V was trimmed by 1 base and J by 6 bases, leaving 4 bases between them. Written as DNA, the CDR3 is TGTGCCAGCAGTTTATTCCAGGCCAACGTCCTGACTTTC. It specifies CASSLFQANVLTF.

This CDR3 is CASSLLLRGGSETQYF. Written as DNA, the CDR3 is TGTGCCAGCAGCTTGCTGCTGCGGGGGGGCAGCGAGACCCAGTACTTC. The V gene is TRBV5-4, the J gene TRBJ2-5; 9 positions agree with TRBD2. This CDR3 contains 16 residues. V trimming: 1 base; J trimming: 5 bases; junction bases outside the gene matches: 9. CDR1 SGHNT and CDR2 YYREEE come from the germline V gene (reference sequence).

The CDR3 region is CASSALHDQPQHF. Written as DNA, the CDR3 is TGTGCCAGCAGTGCGCTCCATGATCAGCCCCAGCATTTT. The V call is TRBV27, the J call TRBJ1-5; D not certain. Trimming shortened V by 5 bases and J by 5 bases, and 10 bases separated the two germline ends. The CDR3 contains 13 residues. The germline CDR1 and CDR2 sequences are MNHEY and SMNVEV (reference sequence).

Comments on this clone: The sample has other DNA sequences that encode this CDR3 too. This rearrangement joins TRBV12-3 or TRBV12-4 to TRBJ1-5, with 7 bases that match TRBD1. This CDR3 contains 13 residues. J lost 4 bases, V lost 5 bases, and 2 bases had no gene match. The chain's CDR3 is CASSPQGNQPQHF. In DNA form, the CDR3 reads TGTGCCAGCAGTCCACAGGGGAATCAGCCCCAGCATTTT.

This clone was seen a single time. The genes are TRBV7-9 and TRBJ1-6, with D maybe TRBD1 (6 bases). Looked up from germline, CDR1 is SEHNR and CDR2 is FQNEAQ (reference sequence). The CDR3 totals 14 residues. V lost 1 base and J 7 bases, leaving 8 bases between the germline ends. This chain's CDR3 is CASSLGQENSPLHF. The CDR3 DNA reads TGTGCCAGCAGCTTAGGACAGGAGAATTCACCCCTCCACTTT.

CDR3 nucleotide sequence: TGCGCCAGCAGGAAAAGGGGTGCTAATGAAAAACTGTTTTTT. Its translation: CASRKRGANEKLFF. The chain couples TRBV10-2 to TRBJ1-4; TRBD1 is a possible D gene (5 bases). CDR3 length: 14 amino acids. Germline CDR1 is WSHSY and CDR2 is SAAADI. With 6 bases removed from V and 3 bases from J, the gap between germline ends came to 11 bases.

The gene calls are TRBV19 and TRBJ1-5; D remains unclear. Germline-derived CDR1 and CDR2 are LNHDA and SQIVND (reference sequence). The ends were cut back, 8 bases at V and 3 bases at J, with 17 bases in the middle. CDR3 length equals 15 residues. CDR3 in DNA: TGTGCCAGTGTCATAGGGAGCCAGGCCAATCAGCCCCAGCATTTT. Protein sequence: CASVIGSQANQPQHF.

This sequence joins TRBV28 and TRBJ1-2; possibly TRBD1 for D (5 bases). CDR1 and CDR2 (germline): MDHEN, SYDVKM. This CDR3 region has 14 residues. V lost 3 bases, J lost 2 bases, and 10 bases lay in between. This chain's CDR3 is CASSLGRVNYGYTF. Here the CDR3 DNA reads TGTGCCAGCAGTTTGGGCAGGGTAAACTATGGCTACACCTTC.

The rearrangement joins TRBV29-1 to TRBJ2-3, with 10 bases fitting TRBD1. The germline CDR1 and CDR2 sequences are SQVTM and ANQGSEA. CDR3 length: 12 residues. The trim removed 7 bases at V and 5 bases at J, leaving 3 bases unmatched. The CDR3 bases are TGCAGCGCCGGGACAGGGGTAGATACGCAGTATTTT. This translates into CSAGTGVDTQYF.

As concerns this clone: The same CDR3 is also encoded by other DNA sequences in this sample. This rearrangement joins TRBV10-3 to TRBJ1-5; 7 nucleotides match TRBD1. With 0 bases clipped from V and 2 bases from J, the junction kept 1 base outside the gene matches. From germline, CDR1 is ENHRY and CDR2 SYGVKD. This CDR3 comprises 15 residues. The chain's CDR3 is CAISESDRGNQPQHF. The DNA for the CDR3 is TGTGCCATCAGTGAGTCCGACAGGGGCAATCAGCCCCAGCATTTT.

The V call is TRBV2, the J call TRBJ2-3; 9 nucleotides align to TRBD2. The CDR3 is 15 residues long. Germline V gene data show CDR1 as SNHLY and CDR2 as FYNNEI. V trimming: 10 bases; J trimming: 1 base; junction bases outside the gene matches: 9. The CDR3 DNA reads TGTGCCACTTCACCTTTAGCGGGGGGCACAGATACGCAGTATTTT. Translating it yields CATSPLAGGTDTQYF. Complete variable domain (other parts from reference TRBV2 and TRBJ2-3): EPEVTQTPSHQVTQMGQEVILRCVPISNHLYFYWYRQILGQKVEFLVSFYNNEISEKSEIFDDQFSVERPDGSNFTLKIRSTKLEDSAMYFCATSPLAGGTDTQYFGPGTRLTVL.

This sequence joins TRBV30 and TRBJ2-1; TRBD1 aligns across 9 bases. After removal of 2 bases from V and 6 bases from J, the junction contained 8 bases not matched to a gene. Germline loops: CDR1 GTSNPN, CDR2 SVGIG (reference sequence). The CDR3 runs 15 residues. CDR3 residues: CAWSINRGRINEQFF. DNA of the CDR3: TGTGCCTGGAGTATAAACAGGGGGCGCATCAATGAGCAGTTCTTC.

The chain employs TRBV5-8 and TRBJ1-2; TRBD1 matches 7 bases. The CDR3 loop spans 16 amino acids. Trimming cost V 3 bases and J 6 bases; bases outside gene matches: 14. The germline CDR1 and CDR2 sequences are SGHTS and YDEGEE. CDR3 nucleotides: TGTGCCAGCAGCTCGGGTACTTCCGGGACAGTTGATGGCTACACCTTC. It codes for CASSSGTSGTVDGYTF.

This clone was seen only a few times. The chain is built from TRBV24-1 and TRBJ2-7; a possible D gene is TRBD1 (6 bases). Germline values: CDR1 KGHDR, CDR2 SFDVKD. The V and J ends lost 2 bases and 7 bases respectively, with 14 bases between them. The CDR3 runs 14 residues. The CDR3 here is CATSDWESRGEQYF. The CDR3 DNA reads TGTGCCACCAGTGATTGGGAATCAAGGGGGGAGCAGTACTTC.

This rearrangement joins TRBV19 to TRBJ1-5, with TRBD1 as a possible D gene (5 bases). V was trimmed by 4 bases and J by 7 bases, leaving 14 bases between them. This CDR3 is 14 amino acids long. Germline V lookup: CDR1 LNHDA, CDR2 SQIVND (reference sequence). The CDR3 spells CASSTGQGGQPQHF. For the CDR3, the DNA is TGTGCCAGTAGTACCGGCCAGGGAGGGCAGCCCCAGCATTTT.

The chain carries TRBV11-2 and TRBJ1-5, with 7 bases fitting TRBD1. The CDR3 has 14 residues. V was pared by 5 bases and J by 7 bases, with 8 bases of the junction left unmatched. Germline V gene sequence: CDR1 SGHAT, CDR2 FQNNGV. The CDR3: CASSLDRSGQPQHF. Written as DNA, the CDR3 is TGTGCCAGCAGCCTGGACAGGTCGGGACAGCCCCAGCATTTT. Full variable domain (remainder filled in from reference TRBV11-2 and TRBJ1-5): EAGVAQSPRYKIIEKRQSVAFWCNPISGHATLYWYQQILGQGPKLLIQFQNNGVVDDSQLPKDRFSAERLKGVDSTLKIQPAKLEDSAVYLCASSLDRSGQPQHFGDGTRLSIL.

The gene calls are TRBV19 and TRBJ2-1; no clear D. Trimming cost V 1 base and J 7 bases, with 5 bases left between them. This CDR3 has 12 amino acids. Germline assignment: CDR1 LNHDA and CDR2 SQIVND (reference sequence). Written as DNA, the CDR3 is TGTGCCAGTAGTATAGTCATGAATGAGCAGTTCTTC. Translating gives CASSIVMNEQFF.

The rearrangement uses TRBV6-5 and TRBJ2-7, with TRBD1 identical over 7 bases. Germline CDR1 is MNHEY and CDR2 is SVGAGI. Trimming cost V 0 bases and J 7 bases; bases outside gene matches: 3. The CDR3 covers 13 residues. CDR3 region: CASSYSAGGEQYF. In nucleotides, the CDR3 is TGTGCCAGCAGTTACTCGGCAGGGGGAGAGCAGTACTTC.

This clone was observed a handful of times. The chain recombines TRBV15 with TRBJ1-5; D might be TRBD1 (6 bases). This CDR3 contains 13 residues. Trimming cost V 3 bases and J 5 bases, with 8 bases left between them. CDR1 LNHNV and CDR2 YYDKDF come from the germline V gene (reference sequence). The CDR3 coding sequence is TGTGCCACCAGCAGGTGGACAGATCAGCCCCAGCATTTT. This translates into CATSRWTDQPQHF.

The chain employs TRBV3-1 (or the pseudogene TRBV3-2) and TRBJ2-5; TRBD1 is a possible D gene (6 bases). The CDR3 contains 15 residues. CDR1 and CDR2 (germline): LGHDT, YNNKEL (reference sequence). The V gene lost 2 bases and the J gene lost 4 bases, with 14 bases spanning the gap. The CDR3 sequence: CASSQSTGIIETQYF. The DNA of the CDR3 is TGTGCCAGCAGCCAAAGTACAGGGATTATAGAGACCCAGTACTTC.

The chain links TRBV7-2 to TRBJ2-7, with D possibly matching TRBD2 (5 bases). The germline CDR1 and CDR2 sequences are SGHTA and FQGNSA. The CDR3 is 15 amino acids. Deletions cut 5 bases from V and 7 bases from J, with 21 bases between. CDR3 coding DNA: TGTGCCAGCAGCAAGGACCCGCTAGCCATGGGAGAGCAGTACTTC. Translating it yields CASSKDPLAMGEQYF.

The chain couples TRBV5-6 to TRBJ2-1, with TRBD2 matching over 8 bases. CDR1 and CDR2 from the germline V gene are SGHDT and YYEEEE. This CDR3 is built from 14 residues. With 4 bases clipped from V and 5 bases from J, the junction kept 5 bases outside the gene matches. The CDR3, as DNA: TGTGCCAGCAGCCCCGGACTAGCAAACAATGAGCAGTTCTTC. This codes for CASSPGLANNEQFF.